This TCR beta chain originates from a study of T cells in Graves' hyperthyroidism and ophthalmopathy. The CDR3 has 17 amino acids. Amplified TCR beta CDR3 regions derived from RNA transcripts. RT-PCR in the first round (using the HTBI primer set) targeted the TCR CDR3. Each CDR3 protein is one row after TCRdb ran MiXCR on the multiplex PCR reads. The data show some 600,000 distinct CDR3 sequences, with around 13% seen just once and 5.8% held by the top ten. In this sample, this clonotype turned up a few times. This may arise from a read error, as a much more abundant clone is one base away. This receptor was identified in a woman in her twenties or thirties with Graves' hyperthyroidism that later progressed to Graves' ophthalmopathy. The chain links TRBV12-3 or TRBV12-4 to TRBJ2-2; 12 nucleotides align to TRBD1. Sequenced: blood. The CDR3: CASSILGQGANAGELFF. CDR3 sequence (DNA): TGTGCCAGCAGCATCCTGGGACAGGGGGCGAACGCCGGGGAGCTGTTTTTT.